This passage covers 7 T cell receptor beta chains from one sample sequenced in a study of CD8+CD57+ T cells in acquired aplastic anemia. Genomic DNA, serving as template, underwent TCR beta VDJ and CDR3 profiling. MiXCR, run by TCRdb on the reads, gives a single entry per CDR3 protein. The profile shows about 220,000 distinct CDR3 sequences, approximately 50% of them singletons. Patients who underwent sequencing had shown CD8+CD57+ cell expansion by flow cytometry. The sequencing sample was made of sorted CD4+, CD8+, or CD8+CD57+ T cells (not recorded which) from PBMCs. All receptors derive from a human donor with aplastic anemia.

The table lists this clonotype with many counts. This chain uses TRBV20-1 with TRBJ2-7, with a possible D match to TRBD2 (5 bases). Germline lookup yields CDR1 DFQATT and CDR2 SNEGSKA (reference sequence). CDR3 length: 14 residues. Deletions cut 5 bases from V and 3 bases from J, with 17 bases between. Here the CDR3 DNA reads TGCAGTGCTTCTTTCACCGGACTCCGCTACGAGCAGTACTTC. Its translation is CSASFTGLRYEQYF.

The chain has TRBV2 and TRBJ2-5; maybe TRBD1 (5 bases). The CDR3 has 14 residues. Trimming pared 6 bases from V and 2 bases from J, leaving 13 bases between. Looked up from germline, CDR1 is SNHLY and CDR2 is FYNNEI. The CDR3 reads CASRQTENQETQYF. CDR3 coding DNA: TGTGCCAGCAGGCAGACAGAAAATCAAGAGACCCAGTACTTC.

This clonotype came up many times. The chain joins TRBV29-1 to TRBJ1-1; TRBD1 matches at 7 bases. CDR3 length: 13 amino acids. Germline values: CDR1 SQVTM, CDR2 ANQGSEA. V gave up 4 bases and J gave up 5 bases; unmatched junction bases: 7. The CDR3 protein is CSVVLGGGTEAFF. The CDR3 DNA sequence: TGCAGCGTTGTTCTAGGGGGCGGGACTGAAGCTTTCTTT.

Ten or more counts support this clonotype. The chain is built from TRBV3-1 and TRBJ2-5, with 7 bases aligning to TRBD1. J was trimmed by 2 bases and V by 7 bases; bases with no gene match: 10. Germline V gene sequence: CDR1 LGHDT, CDR2 YNNKEL (reference sequence). There are 15 residues in the CDR3. CDR3 protein: CASTARDSLQETQYF. The DNA of the CDR3 is TGTGCCAGCACCGCAAGGGACAGTCTACAAGAGACCCAGTACTTC.

In its sample, this clonotype was seen a few times. This may be a read error: a much more frequent sequence differs by one nucleotide. The chain combines TRBV7-2 with TRBJ1-1; 9 bases agree with TRBD1. The CDR3 covers 14 residues. V shed 5 bases, J shed 5 bases, and the junction held 6 bases outside the gene matches. CDR1 is SGHTA and CDR2 is FQGNSA in the germline V gene. The CDR3 nucleotides read TGTGCCAGCAGCACTAGGACAGGGGTTACTGAAGCTTTCTTT. Encoded protein: CASSTRTGVTEAFF. Using reference TRBV7-2 and TRBJ1-1 for the parts outside the CDR3, the full variable domain is GAGVSQSPSNKVTEKGKDVELRCDPISGHTALYWYRQSLGQGLEFLIYFQGNSAPDKSGLPSDRFSAERTGGSVSTLTIQRTQQEDSAVYLCASSTRTGVTEAFFGQGTRLTVV.

This clonotype was counted between two and nine times. Given a much more abundant clone one base away, this may be a read error. The V and J genes are TRBV7-9 and TRBJ1-5, with D possibly being TRBD1 (6 bases). The CDR3 consists of 15 residues. Germline assignment: CDR1 SEHNR and CDR2 FQNEAQ (reference sequence). V was cut by 7 bases and J by 7 bases, with 20 bases left in between. The DNA for the CDR3 is TGTGCCAGCAACTTGCGACAGGACTTATACCAGCCCCAGCATTTT. This gives the protein CASNLRQDLYQPQHF.

This clonotype was seen a handful of times. The chain carries TRBV20-1 and TRBJ1-5, with D perhaps TRBD1 (6 bases). Per germline, CDR1 DFQATT and CDR2 SNEGSKA (reference sequence). This CDR3 spans 15 amino acids. Trimming shortened V by 5 bases and J by 0 bases, and 14 bases separated the two germline ends. This CDR3 is CSARDGQYSNQPQHF. CDR3 DNA: TGCAGTGCTCGCGATGGACAGTATAGCAATCAGCCCCAGCATTTT.